The 10 T cell receptor beta chains below were found in one sample sequenced in a study of T cells in narcolepsy. Some clones are missing from TCRdb's copy, which holds only in-frame ones; the method was immunoSEQ multiplex PCR. Among fewer than 40,000 clones listed, about 84% were seen once. The specimen was CD45RA- memory CD4+ T cells from PBMCs. The origin of the receptors is a human donor with narcolepsy.

The V call is TRBV6-6, the J call TRBJ2-3, with TRBD2 matching over 7 bases. The germline V gene has CDR1 MNHNY and CDR2 SVGAGI (reference sequence). The CDR3 is 14 amino acids. The trim removed 7 bases at V and 5 bases at J, leaving 9 bases unmatched. CDR3 DNA sequence: TGTGCCAGCAAAGGGGACTACCCCGTAGATACGCAGTATTTT. As protein: CASKGDYPVDTQYF.

V gene TRBV9 combines with J gene TRBJ2-5; weak D call: TRBD1 (5 bases). The germline V gene has CDR1 SGDLS and CDR2 YYNGEE. The CDR3 has 14 amino acids. Trimming shortened V by 0 bases and J by 4 bases, and 10 bases separated the two germline ends. CDR3 amino acids: CASSVEVQGETQYF. CDR3 in DNA: TGTGCCAGCAGCGTAGAGGTCCAGGGAGAGACCCAGTACTTC.

The chain links TRBV6-1 to TRBJ1-5, with no clear D. The V end was cut by 3 bases, the J end by 3 bases, with 9 bases between. Germline CDR1 is MNHNS and CDR2 is SASEGT. The CDR3 runs to 14 residues. The CDR3 bases are TGTGCCAGCAGTGATATTACATTCAATCAGCCCCAGCATTTT. The encoded protein is CASSDITFNQPQHF.

This chain uses TRBV30 with TRBJ2-2, with 7 bases fitting TRBD1. There are 16 residues in the CDR3. The J segment lost 0 bases and the V segment lost 0 bases, leaving 4 bases of the junction unmatched. Germline CDR1 is GTSNPN and CDR2 is SVGIG (reference sequence). The CDR3 nucleotides read TGTGCCTGGAGTGTGGCCGGGACAGCGAACACCGGGGAGCTGTTTTTT. Its translation: CAWSVAGTANTGELFF.

The gene calls are TRBV6-5 and TRBJ1-2, with 7 bases matching TRBD1. J was trimmed by 3 bases and V by 6 bases; bases with no gene match: 7. CDR1 is MNHEY, CDR2 SVGAGI, per germline. The CDR3 totals 14 residues. CDR3 sequence reads: CASRTRQGDYGYTF. Written as DNA, the CDR3 is TGTGCCAGCAGAACTCGACAGGGCGACTATGGCTACACCTTC.

The chain links TRBV5-6 to TRBJ1-3; tentative D call: TRBD1 (6 bases). The germline V gene encodes CDR1 SGHDT and CDR2 YYEEEE. The CDR3 extends over 16 amino acids. Between the trimmed V and J ends, which lost 1 base and 3 bases, there was a span of 14 bases. In DNA form, the CDR3 reads TGTGCCAGCAGCTTGTTCGGCAGGGGAAGTGGAAACACCATATATTTT. Residues: CASSLFGRGSGNTIYF.

The V gene is TRBV7-2, the J gene TRBJ2-3, with a possible D match to TRBD1 (5 bases). The CDR3 sequence is 14 residues long. Germline V gene data show CDR1 as SGHTA and CDR2 as FQGNSA. Trimming removed 0 bases at V and 4 bases at J, with 8 bases between. CDR3 residues: CASSLAGRADTQYF. CDR3 coding DNA: TGTGCCAGCAGCTTAGCAGGCAGGGCAGATACGCAGTATTTT.

The chain couples TRBV6-4 to TRBJ1-1; possible D gene TRBD1, 5 bases. The CDR3 covers 14 residues. CDR1 and CDR2 from the germline V gene are MRHNA and SNTAGT. V dropped 6 bases and J dropped 0 bases, with 11 bases sitting between them. CDR3 residues: CASSPGQMNTEAFF. In DNA, the CDR3 is TGTGCCAGCAGCCCCGGACAAATGAACACTGAAGCTTTCTTT.

J is TRBJ1-3 and V is TRBV20-1, with D hard to call. V lost 6 bases and J 7 bases, leaving 4 bases between the germline ends. Germline CDR1 DFQATT, CDR2 SNEGSKA (reference sequence). The CDR3 covers 9 residues. The CDR3 loop is CSAGNTIYF. CDR3 bases: TGCAGTGCCGGGAACACCATATATTTT.

The rearrangement joins TRBV6-6 to TRBJ1-6; the D is unclear. The ends were cut back, 6 bases at V and 7 bases at J, with 13 bases in the middle. Germline loops: CDR1 MNHNY, CDR2 SVGAGI (reference sequence). The CDR3 sequence is 14 residues long. This chain's CDR3 is CASRAQALNSPLHF. The CDR3 DNA reads TGTGCCAGCAGGGCTCAAGCACTAAATTCACCCCTCCACTTT.